One and the same sample provided the 25 T cell receptor beta chains below, sequenced in a study of shared clonotypes between healthy human individuals. The repertoire was sequenced with immunoSEQ multiplex PCR; TCRdb's copy has only in-frame clones and lacks some. This table holds under 600,000 clones, 75% to 80% found once. Sequencing was done on a sample of PBMCs. The receptors here all came from a woman in her thirties or forties in good health. Some clones in this sample may be carry-over from other donors' samples.

J is TRBJ2-2 and V is TRBV11-2; 7 bases agree with TRBD2. Unmatched junction bases numbered 7, after V lost 4 bases and J lost 2 bases. The CDR3 is 16 residues long. Germline CDR1 reads SGHAT; CDR2 reads FQNNGV. CDR3 in DNA: TGTGCCAGCAGCTCAAATAGCGGGTCTAACACCGGGGAGCTGTTTTTT. It encodes CASSSNSGSNTGELFF.

The rearrangement joins TRBV5-5 to TRBJ2-3; weak D call: TRBD2 (6 bases). The ends were cut back, 4 bases at V and 0 bases at J, with 15 bases in the middle. Germline CDR1 SGHKS, CDR2 YYEKEE (reference sequence). The CDR3 totals 16 residues. The CDR3 here is CASSRGSGGSTDTQYF. The CDR3 DNA reads as TGTGCCAGCAGCCGTGGCTCCGGGGGTAGCACAGATACGCAGTATTTT. Variable domain in full (rest from reference TRBV5-5 and TRBJ2-3): DAGVTQSPTHLIKTRGQQVTLRCSPISGHKSVSWYQQVLGQGPQFIFQYYEKEERGRGNFPDRFSARQFPNYSSELNVNALLLGDSALYLCASSRGSGGSTDTQYFGPGTRLTVL.

This chain uses TRBV2 with TRBJ2-7, with 8 bases fitting TRBD1. This CDR3 has 15 residues. Losses at the gene ends were 6 bases for V and 6 bases for J; bases not matched to a gene: 13. Germline CDR1 is SNHLY and CDR2 is FYNNEI. The DNA for the CDR3 is TGTGCCAGCAGGGGAGTAGGACAGGGCACGGGCGAGCAGTACTTC. Its protein product is CASRGVGQGTGEQYF. The whole variable domain, remainder taken from reference TRBV2 and TRBJ2-7, is EPEVTQTPSHQVTQMGQEVILRCVPISNHLYFYWYRQILGQKVEFLVSFYNNEISEKSEIFDDQFSVERPDGSNFTLKIRSTKLEDSAMYFCASRGVGQGTGEQYFGPGTRLTVT.

This chain connects TRBV28 to TRBJ2-2; 8 bases align to TRBD2. V lost 4 bases and J lost 4; bases outside the gene matches: 5. Germline V gene lookup returns CDR1 MDHEN and CDR2 SYDVKM. CDR3 length: 15 amino acids. The chain's CDR3 is CASSSTSVGTGELFF. The CDR3 bases are TGTGCCAGCAGTTCGACTAGCGTGGGCACCGGGGAGCTGTTTTTT.

This sequence joins TRBV27 and TRBJ2-2; TRBD2 matches 7 bases. The V and J ends lost 2 bases and 8 bases, in that order; junction bases with no gene match: 8. The CDR3 contains 15 residues. Germline V gene lookup returns CDR1 MNHEY and CDR2 SMNVEV (reference sequence). CDR3 nucleotides: TGTGCCAGCAGTTTAAATGGCGGGAGTCCAGGGGAGCTGTTTTTT. The encoded protein is CASSLNGGSPGELFF.

This clone appeared a single time. The CDR3 coding sequence is TGCGCCAGCAGCCAAAGTCCCGGGACAGGGGCAGATACGCAGTATTTT. Encoded protein: CASSQSPGTGADTQYF. The chain has TRBV4-3 and TRBJ2-3, with 10 nucleotides matching TRBD1. The germline V gene encodes CDR1 LGHNA and CDR2 YSLEER. This CDR3 region has 16 residues. V dropped 2 bases and J dropped 4; count of bases not matched to a gene: 6.

The V and J genes are TRBV5-4 and TRBJ2-1, with D uncertain. CDR3 length equals 12 residues. Germline assignment: CDR1 SGHNT and CDR2 YYREEE (reference sequence). V lost 1 base and J 10 bases, leaving 9 bases between the germline ends. The CDR3 loop reads CASSLSKYEQFF. In DNA form, the CDR3 reads TGTGCCAGCAGCTTGTCCAAGTACGAGCAGTTCTTC.

This clone turned up a few times. The J gene is TRBJ2-7, the V gene TRBV4-2; D is ambiguous. Trimming left V 1 base short and J 0 bases short, with 13 bases between. Looked up from germline, CDR1 is LGHNA and CDR2 is YNFKEQ. This CDR3 has 16 residues. This chain's CDR3 is CASSQAGTSNSYEQYF. The CDR3 coding sequence is TGTGCCAGCAGCCAAGCCGGTACGTCCAACTCCTACGAGCAGTACTTC.

The chain employs TRBV7-2 and TRBJ2-3; D is perhaps TRBD1 (5 bases). Germline loops: CDR1 SGHTA, CDR2 FQGNSA. This CDR3 spans 14 amino acids. Trimming cost V 1 base and J 4 bases, with 9 bases left between them. CDR3 DNA: TGTGCCAGCAGCTTAGGGGGCCAGGCAGATACGCAGTATTTT. Amino acid sequence: CASSLGGQADTQYF.

This clone was picked up one time. This sequence joins TRBV18 and TRBJ1-2; TRBD1 agrees at 9 bases. There are 14 residues in the CDR3. V dropped 6 bases and J dropped 7; count of bases not matched to a gene: 9. Germline CDR1 is KGHSH and CDR2 is LQKENI. CDR3 amino acids: CASSYETGQGGYTF. The DNA of the CDR3 is TGTGCCAGCTCCTACGAAACGGGACAGGGTGGCTACACCTTC. Filled out from reference TRBV18 and TRBJ1-2, the complete variable domain reads NAGVMQNPRHLVRRRGQEARLRCSPMKGHSHVYWYRQLPEEGLKFMVYLQKENIIDESGMPKERFSAEFPKEGPSILRIQQVVRGDSAAYFCASSYETGQGGYTFGSGTRLTVV.

The J gene is TRBJ1-2, the V gene TRBV19; 9 bases fit TRBD1. CDR1 is LNHDA, CDR2 SQIVND, per germline (reference sequence). This CDR3 is built from 14 residues. V gave up 1 base and J gave up 9 bases; unmatched junction bases: 6. DNA of the CDR3: TGTGCCAGTAGTATAGTGGGACAGGGCTTCCGCTACACCTTC. Translation: CASSIVGQGFRYTF.

This clone was detected once. This CDR3 reads CASRYTGELFF. The CDR3 nucleotides read TGTGCCAGCAGGTACACCGGGGAGCTGTTTTTT. This sequence joins TRBV2 and TRBJ2-2; D is unclear. The CDR3 covers 11 residues. Trimming left V 6 bases short and J 3 bases short, with 2 bases between. Germline CDR1 SNHLY, CDR2 FYNNEI. The full variable domain, rest sourced from reference TRBV2 and TRBJ2-2, is EPEVTQTPSHQVTQMGQEVILRCVPISNHLYFYWYRQILGQKVEFLVSFYNNEISEKSEIFDDQFSVERPDGSNFTLKIRSTKLEDSAMYFCASRYTGELFFGEGSRLTVL.

This clone was seen a few times. The J gene is TRBJ1-1, the V gene TRBV29-1; 8 bases match TRBD1. The CDR3 has 13 amino acids. CDR1 is SQVTM, CDR2 ANQGSEA, per germline. The V and J ends lost 5 bases and 2 bases, in that order; junction bases with no gene match: 4. CDR3 amino acids: CSVSDRGNTEAFF. The CDR3 DNA reads TGCAGCGTTTCTGACAGGGGAAACACTGAAGCTTTCTTT. Filled out from reference TRBV29-1 and TRBJ1-1, the complete variable domain reads SAVISQKPSRDICQRGTSLTIQCQVDSQVTMMFWYRQQPGQSLTLIATANQGSEATYESGFVIDKFPISRPNLTFSTLTVSNMSPEDSSIYLCSVSDRGNTEAFFGQGTRLTVV.

The sample holds a few counts of this clone. This chain connects TRBV6-1 to TRBJ1-2, with D perhaps TRBD1 (6 bases). Germline loops: CDR1 MNHNS, CDR2 SASEGT. The CDR3 is made up of 16 amino acids. V gave up 2 bases and J gave up 4 bases, with 17 bases separating them. The CDR3 protein is CASSEQQGGLSYGYTF. CDR3 sequence (DNA): TGTGCCAGCAGTGAACAACAGGGTGGATTGAGCTATGGCTACACCTTC.

The genes are TRBV9 and TRBJ2-1; 7 nucleotides agree with TRBD2. Germline assignment: CDR1 SGDLS and CDR2 YYNGEE. This CDR3 contains 13 residues. The J segment lost 5 bases and the V segment lost 3 bases, leaving 2 bases of the junction unmatched. The CDR3 DNA sequence: TGTGCCAGCAGCGCTAGCGGCAACAATGAGCAGTTCTTC. Translated, it gives CASSASGNNEQFF.

This clone was recorded only once. The chain employs TRBV27 and TRBJ1-1, with 8 positions matching TRBD1. Trimming cost V 2 bases and J 7 bases; bases outside gene matches: 6. CDR1 is MNHEY, CDR2 SMNVEV, per germline (reference sequence). The CDR3 contains 14 residues. The CDR3 loop reads CASSLQRGQDEAFF. CDR3 bases: TGTGCCAGCAGTTTACAGAGGGGACAGGATGAAGCTTTCTTT.

The chain carries TRBV5-5 and TRBJ1-5, with D maybe TRBD1 (5 bases). The V end was cut by 6 bases, the J end by 3 bases, with 19 bases between. Looked up from germline, CDR1 is SGHKS and CDR2 is YYEKEE (reference sequence). This CDR3 has 16 residues. CDR3 bases: TGTGCCAGCACTCCAACCCAGGGTAGAAACAATCAGCCCCAGCATTTT. Translation: CASTPTQGRNNQPQHF.

This clone was counted only a few times. V usage is TRBV6-1 and J usage is TRBJ2-1, with 9 bases lining up with TRBD1. The junction had 4 bases not matched to a gene; V was cut back by 1 base and J by 9 bases. This CDR3 comprises 14 residues. CDR1 is MNHNS and CDR2 is SASEGT in the germline V gene. The CDR3, as DNA: TGTGCCAGCAGTGAAGGGCAGGGACAGGGTGAGCAGTTCTTC. Amino acids: CASSEGQGQGEQFF.

CDR3 bases: TGTGCCAGCCTTCCGGATTTTACAGATACGCAGTATTTT. This sequence encodes CASLPDFTDTQYF. This chain joins TRBV2 and TRBJ2-3; D unresolved. This CDR3 is 13 amino acids long. CDR1 and CDR2 from the germline V gene are SNHLY and FYNNEI. Trimming took off 8 bases at V and 3 bases at J, with 12 bases between the two ends. The full variable domain, in which reference TRBV2 and TRBJ2-3 provide the parts outside the CDR3, is EPEVTQTPSHQVTQMGQEVILRCVPISNHLYFYWYRQILGQKVEFLVSFYNNEISEKSEIFDDQFSVERPDGSNFTLKIRSTKLEDSAMYFCASLPDFTDTQYFGPGTRLTVL.

The chain is built from TRBV7-2 and TRBJ1-2, with 8 positions matching TRBD1. Trimming took 1 base from V and 8 from J; bases not matched to a gene: 0. From germline, CDR1 is SGHTA and CDR2 FQGNSA. This CDR3 is 12 amino acids long. The CDR3 bases are TGTGCCAGCAGCTTAGGGACAGGGGGCTACACCTTC. Its protein product is CASSLGTGGYTF.

The V gene is TRBV18, the J gene TRBJ2-6; TRBD1 matches at 7 bases. Germline CDR1 reads KGHSH; CDR2 reads LQKENI. V dropped 1 base and J dropped 1; count of bases not matched to a gene: 7. CDR3 size: 18 residues. CDR3 region: CASSPLTGVESGANVLTF. The CDR3, as DNA: TGTGCCAGCTCACCACTAACAGGGGTAGAATCTGGGGCCAACGTCCTGACTTTC.

The chain joins TRBV28 to TRBJ2-1, with D possibly matching TRBD2 (6 bases). This CDR3 is built from 15 residues. Trimming pared 5 bases from V and 7 bases from J, leaving 18 bases between. CDR1 and CDR2 from the germline V gene are MDHEN and SYDVKM. CDR3 loop: CASSLRDFAGNEQFF. The CDR3 coding sequence is TGTGCCAGCAGTCTTCGGGACTTTGCGGGTAATGAGCAGTTCTTC.

J is TRBJ1-5 and V is TRBV7-8, with D uncertain. This CDR3 has 14 residues. Germline loops: CDR1 SGHVS, CDR2 FQNEAQ. The ends were cut back, 5 bases at V and 7 bases at J, with 15 bases in the middle. CDR3 nucleotides: TGTGCCAGCAGCATCAGCCCGCAATCGCAGCCCCAGCATTTT. Its translation is CASSISPQSQPQHF.

The chain employs TRBV5-4 and TRBJ2-5, with 8 bases matching TRBD1. J gave up 4 bases and V 4 bases, and 6 bases lay outside the gene matches. There are 14 residues in the CDR3. Germline lookup yields CDR1 SGHNT and CDR2 YYREEE (reference sequence). CDR3 loop: CASSSDRGAETQYF. CDR3 nucleotide sequence: TGTGCCAGCAGCAGCGACAGGGGCGCAGAGACCCAGTACTTC.

The chain uses TRBV27 and TRBJ2-7; D call uncertain. This CDR3 is 11 amino acids long. V was trimmed by 4 bases and J by 3 bases, leaving 4 bases between them. From germline, CDR1 is MNHEY and CDR2 SMNVEV (reference sequence). The CDR3 DNA is TGTGCCAGCAGTTCCTACTACGAGCAGTACTTC. Translating gives CASSSYYEQYF.